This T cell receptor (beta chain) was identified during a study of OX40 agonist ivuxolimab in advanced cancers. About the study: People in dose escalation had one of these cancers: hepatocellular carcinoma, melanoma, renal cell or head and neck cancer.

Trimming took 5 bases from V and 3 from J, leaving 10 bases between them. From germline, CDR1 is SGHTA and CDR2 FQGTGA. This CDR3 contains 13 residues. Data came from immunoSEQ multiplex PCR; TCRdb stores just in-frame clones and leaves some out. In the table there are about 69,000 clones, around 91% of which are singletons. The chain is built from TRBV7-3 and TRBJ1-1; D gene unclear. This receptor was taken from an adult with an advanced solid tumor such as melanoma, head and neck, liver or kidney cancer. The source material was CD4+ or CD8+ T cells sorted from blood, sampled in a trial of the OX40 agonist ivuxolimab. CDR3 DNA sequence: TGTGCCAGCAGCATACTCCCCGACACTGAAGCTTTCTTT. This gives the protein CASSILPDTEAFF. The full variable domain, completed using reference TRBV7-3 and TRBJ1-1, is GAGVSQTPSNKVTEKGKYVELRCDPISGHTALYWYRQSLGQGPEFLIYFQGTGAADDSGLPNDRFFAVRPEGSVSTLKIQRTERGDSAVYLCASSILPDTEAFFGQGTRLTVV.